Following are 5 T cell receptor beta chains from one sample sequenced in a study of brain metastases from non-small cell lung cancer. Assay: immunoSEQ multiplex PCR; the TCRdb copy retains only in-frame clones and omits some. The sample carries roughly 2,300 clones, roughly 84% recorded once. The sample comprised primary lung tumor tissue. Receptor source: a donor aged 40 or older with non-small cell lung cancer.

The J gene is TRBJ2-1, the V gene TRBV7-2; 14 bases map to TRBD2. This CDR3 is built from 18 residues. Germline values: CDR1 SGHTA, CDR2 FQGNSA. The V and J ends lost 1 base and 3 bases, in that order; junction bases with no gene match: 5. Here the CDR3 reads CASSLGLAGGIRYNEQFF. In DNA, the CDR3 is TGTGCCAGCAGCTTAGGACTAGCGGGGGGGATTCGCTACAATGAGCAGTTCTTC.

The chain joins TRBV7-2 to TRBJ1-5; weak D call: TRBD1 (6 bases). The CDR3 covers 14 residues. Germline assignment: CDR1 SGHTA and CDR2 FQGNSA. V dropped 5 bases and J dropped 4 bases, with 12 bases sitting between them. Here the CDR3 DNA reads TGTGCCAGCAGCCCGCGGACAGCTAATCAGCCCCAGCATTTT. Translating gives CASSPRTANQPQHF.

The V and J genes are TRBV4-3 and TRBJ2-5; D remains ambiguous. This CDR3 region has 14 residues. Germline values: CDR1 LGHNA, CDR2 YSLEER. V dropped 2 bases and J dropped 4 bases, with 11 bases sitting between them. The CDR3 reads CASSQSDMGETQYF. The CDR3 DNA follows: TGCGCCAGCAGCCAATCCGACATGGGAGAGACCCAGTACTTC.

The chain couples TRBV11-3 to TRBJ2-5; 9 nucleotides agree with TRBD1. CDR1 and CDR2 from the germline V gene are SGHNT and YENEEA. Trimming at V came to 4 bases and at J to 0 bases, leaving 3 bases not matched to a gene. The CDR3 is 15 amino acids. The CDR3 DNA sequence: TGTGCCAGCAGCTCGACAGGGGGGTACCAAGAGACCCAGTACTTC. Protein: CASSSTGGYQETQYF.

Concerning this clone itself: A read error may explain this, as a much larger clone is one base away. The sample carries other DNA sequences with the same CDR3. V and J are TRBV27 and TRBJ2-1; 9 bases fit TRBD2. V lost 3 bases, J lost 8 bases, and 11 bases stayed unmatched. Germline CDR1 MNHEY, CDR2 SMNVEV (reference sequence). The CDR3 consists of 16 residues. CDR3 in amino acids: CASSFVGLAGADEQFF. The CDR3 DNA reads TGTGCCAGCAGTTTCGTCGGATTAGCGGGAGCTGATGAGCAGTTCTTC.